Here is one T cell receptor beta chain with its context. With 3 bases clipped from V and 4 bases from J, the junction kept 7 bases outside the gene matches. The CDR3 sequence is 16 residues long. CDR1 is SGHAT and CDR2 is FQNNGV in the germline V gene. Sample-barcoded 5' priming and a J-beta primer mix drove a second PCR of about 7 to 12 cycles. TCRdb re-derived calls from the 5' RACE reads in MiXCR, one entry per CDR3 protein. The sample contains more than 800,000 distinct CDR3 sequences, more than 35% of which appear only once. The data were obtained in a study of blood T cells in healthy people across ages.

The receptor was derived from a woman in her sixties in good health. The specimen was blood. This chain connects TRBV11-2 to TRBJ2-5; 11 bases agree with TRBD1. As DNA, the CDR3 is TGTGCCAGCAGCTTGATCGAGGACAGGGGGCGAGAGACCCAGTACTTC. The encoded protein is CASSLIEDRGRETQYF.